This is a list of T cell receptor beta chains from one sample in a study of Graves' ophthalmopathy and Graves' hyperthyroidism. TCRdb reprocessed the multiplex PCR reads via MiXCR and lists one record per CDR3 protein. The table lists fewer than 650,000 distinct CDR3 sequences, 20% to 25% of them singletons. Sample: peripheral blood. The receptors originated from a woman between 18 and 29 years old with stable Graves' hyperthyroidism. Some clones in this sample may be carry-over from other donors' samples. Each CDR3 is given with its conserved first and last residue. The D gene is left open where the match is weak. Some rows have no size entry. The others give once, few or many, or a class for an expanded clone.

clone_size: many; j_call: TRBJ2-7; v_call: TRBV6-5; d_call: NA; cdr3_aa: CASSYQSSYEQYF; cdr3_nt: TGTGCCAGCAGTTATCAGAGTTCCTACGAGCAGTACTTC
clone_size: NA; j_call: TRBJ1-2; v_call: TRBV20-1; d_call: TRBD1; cdr3_aa: CSARKGTGMIHYGYTF; cdr3_nt: TGCAGTGCGAGGAAAGGGACAGGGATGATTCACTATGGCTACACCTTC
clone_size: few; j_call: TRBJ1-1; v_call: TRBV18; d_call: NA; cdr3_aa: CASSPARGGFPEAFF; cdr3_nt: TGTGCCAGCTCTCCTGCCCGTGGAGGGTTTCCTGAAGCTTTCTTT
clone_size: NA; j_call: TRBJ2-5; v_call: TRBV6-2/TRBV6-3; d_call: TRBD1; cdr3_aa: CASSRRGLVLQETQYF; cdr3_nt: TGTGCCAGCAGTAGAAGGGGGCTCGTGCTCCAAGAGACCCAGTACTTC
clone_size: NA; j_call: TRBJ1-5; v_call: TRBV7-8; d_call: TRBD1; cdr3_aa: CASSVRTGLSHQPQHF; cdr3_nt: TGTGCCAGCAGCGTTCGGACAGGGCTATCCCATCAGCCCCAGCATTTT
clone_size: NA; j_call: TRBJ2-7; v_call: TRBV7-2; d_call: NA; cdr3_aa: CASSGGQRPYEQYF; cdr3_nt: TGTGCCAGCAGCGGGGGGCAGCGTCCCTACGAGCAGTACTTC
clone_size: many; j_call: TRBJ1-2; v_call: TRBV20-1; d_call: NA; cdr3_aa: CSATAGVSNYGYTF; cdr3_nt: TGCAGTGCTACGGCAGGGGTCTCTAACTATGGCTACACCTTC
clone_size: NA; j_call: TRBJ2-7; v_call: TRBV12-3/TRBV12-4; d_call: NA; cdr3_aa: CASSDGWEYF; cdr3_nt: TGTGCCAGCAGTGACGGGTGGGAGTACTTC
clone_size: NA; j_call: TRBJ2-7; v_call: TRBV6-1; d_call: NA; cdr3_aa: CATLQGWGEQYF; cdr3_nt: TGTGCCACACTGCAGGGATGGGGCGAGCAGTACTTC
clone_size: many; j_call: TRBJ2-7; v_call: TRBV15; d_call: NA; cdr3_aa: CATSRDYGQNSYEQYF; cdr3_nt: TGTGCCACCAGCAGAGATTACGGCCAGAACTCCTACGAGCAGTACTTC
clone_size: many; j_call: TRBJ1-2; v_call: TRBV6-1; d_call: NA; cdr3_aa: CASSRDAGGEGYTF; cdr3_nt: TGTGCCAGCAGTCGGGACGCAGGAGGCGAAGGCTACACCTTC
clone_size: NA; j_call: TRBJ2-7; v_call: TRBV5-5; d_call: NA; cdr3_aa: CASSFPEQTQYF; cdr3_nt: TGTGCCAGCAGCTTTCCCGAACAGACGCAGTACTTC
clone_size: many; j_call: TRBJ2-5; v_call: TRBV29-1; d_call: NA; cdr3_aa: CSVEPAVQETQYF; cdr3_nt: TGCAGCGTTGAGCCCGCAGTCCAAGAGACCCAGTACTTC
clone_size: many; j_call: TRBJ2-5; v_call: TRBV6-5; d_call: NA; cdr3_aa: CASSYSRGTQETQYF; cdr3_nt: TGTGCCAGCAGTTACTCGCGGGGAACCCAAGAGACCCAGTACTTC
clone_size: many; j_call: TRBJ2-7; v_call: TRBV4-1; d_call: TRBD2; cdr3_aa: CASSHKGTSGSYEQYF; cdr3_nt: TGCGCCAGCAGCCACAAAGGGACTAGCGGATCCTACGAGCAGTACTTC
clone_size: many; j_call: TRBJ1-1; v_call: TRBV6-1; d_call: NA; cdr3_aa: CASTYLPGGMNTEAFF; cdr3_nt: TGTGCCAGCACCTACCTGCCCGGGGGGATGAACACTGAAGCTTTCTTT
clone_size: many; j_call: TRBJ1-2; v_call: TRBV7-9; d_call: TRBD1; cdr3_aa: CASTPGQGLYGYTF; cdr3_nt: TGTGCCAGCACCCCGGGACAGGGACTATATGGCTACACCTTC
clone_size: once; j_call: TRBJ1-2; v_call: TRBV2; d_call: NA; cdr3_aa: CASSVAQAGYTF; cdr3_nt: TGTGCCAGCAGTGTAGCCCAGGCGGGCTACACCTTC
clone_size: many; j_call: TRBJ2-2; v_call: TRBV30; d_call: NA; cdr3_aa: CARRFSGELFF; cdr3_nt: TGTGCCCGTCGATTTTCCGGGGAGCTGTTTTTT
clone_size: many; j_call: TRBJ2-5; v_call: TRBV30; d_call: NA; cdr3_aa: CAWSMSGDQETQYF; cdr3_nt: TGTGCCTGGAGCATGTCCGGGGACCAAGAGACCCAGTACTTC
clone_size: many; j_call: TRBJ2-7; v_call: TRBV5-1; d_call: TRBD2; cdr3_aa: CASRGGGVAPHEQYF; cdr3_nt: TGCGCCAGCAGGGGTGGGGGGGTAGCGCCCCACGAGCAGTACTTC
clone_size: many; j_call: TRBJ2-7; v_call: TRBV11-2; d_call: NA; cdr3_aa: CASSLVLYEQYF; cdr3_nt: TGTGCCAGCAGCTTAGTTCTTTACGAGCAGTACTTC
clone_size: many; j_call: TRBJ1-3; v_call: TRBV7-8; d_call: NA; cdr3_aa: CASSLRVPDTIYF; cdr3_nt: TGTGCCAGCAGCCTTAGGGTCCCGGACACCATATATTTT
clone_size: many; j_call: TRBJ1-1; v_call: TRBV6-2/TRBV6-3; d_call: NA; cdr3_aa: CASRLDRRAEAFF; cdr3_nt: TGTGCCAGCAGACTGGACAGAAGGGCTGAAGCTTTCTTT
clone_size: many; j_call: TRBJ2-5; v_call: TRBV28; d_call: TRBD2; cdr3_aa: CASRGDSWEGETQYF; cdr3_nt: TGTGCCAGCAGGGGGGACTCCTGGGAGGGAGAGACCCAGTACTTC
clone_size: NA; j_call: TRBJ2-5; v_call: TRBV3-1; d_call: NA; cdr3_aa: CASSQVVSQETQYF; cdr3_nt: TGTGCCAGCAGCCAAGTGGTTAGTCAAGAGACCCAGTACTTC
clone_size: NA; j_call: TRBJ1-1; v_call: TRBV4-1; d_call: NA; cdr3_aa: CASSPGRATNTEAFF; cdr3_nt: TGCGCCAGCAGCCCGGGGCGGGCAACGAACACTGAAGCTTTCTTT
clone_size: few; j_call: TRBJ2-7; v_call: TRBV27; d_call: NA; cdr3_aa: CASHLRGGLFYEQYF; cdr3_nt: TGTGCCAGCCATTTGAGGGGGGGCCTTTTCTACGAGCAGTACTTC
clone_size: few; j_call: TRBJ1-2; v_call: TRBV28; d_call: NA; cdr3_aa: CASTAINYGYTF; cdr3_nt: TGTGCCAGCACGGCAATCAACTATGGCTACACCTTC
clone_size: few; j_call: TRBJ2-5; v_call: TRBV28; d_call: NA; cdr3_aa: CASGGTQYF; cdr3_nt: TGTGCCAGCGGGGGGACCCAGTACTTC
clone_size: many; j_call: TRBJ2-7; v_call: TRBV12-3/TRBV12-4; d_call: TRBD2; cdr3_aa: CASSSGLAGGRNEQYF; cdr3_nt: TGTGCCAGCAGTTCGGGACTAGCGGGGGGTAGGAACGAGCAGTACTTC
clone_size: many; j_call: TRBJ2-5; v_call: TRBV5-1; d_call: NA; cdr3_aa: CASSLTGDGIRETQYF; cdr3_nt: TGCGCCAGCAGCTTAACCGGGGATGGGATTCGGGAGACCCAGTACTTC
clone_size: NA; j_call: TRBJ2-7; v_call: TRBV6-1; d_call: TRBD1; cdr3_aa: CASMGDRVSYEQYF; cdr3_nt: TGTGCCAGCATGGGGGACAGGGTCTCCTACGAGCAGTACTTC
clone_size: few; j_call: TRBJ2-7; v_call: TRBV11-2; d_call: NA; cdr3_aa: CASSGLSRNDSYEQYF; cdr3_nt: TGTGCCAGCAGCGGGCTTTCGCGGAACGACTCCTACGAGCAGTACTTC
clone_size: NA; j_call: TRBJ2-5; v_call: TRBV6-9; d_call: NA; cdr3_aa: CASSCSAGVQETQYF; cdr3_nt: TGTGCCAGCAGTTGTTCGGCGGGCGTCCAAGAGACCCAGTACTTC
clone_size: NA; j_call: TRBJ2-2; v_call: TRBV28; d_call: NA; cdr3_aa: CASTSLVGPRYTGELFF; cdr3_nt: TGTGCCAGCACTTCGTTAGTAGGACCCCGATACACCGGGGAGCTGTTTTTT
clone_size: NA; j_call: TRBJ1-1; v_call: TRBV10-1; d_call: NA; cdr3_aa: CASSDPGTSAVAEAFF; cdr3_nt: TGCGCCAGCAGTGATCCCGGGACCTCGGCGGTGGCTGAAGCTTTCTTT
clone_size: many; j_call: TRBJ2-7; v_call: TRBV27; d_call: NA; cdr3_aa: CASSGDLGHEQYF; cdr3_nt: TGTGCCAGCAGCGGGGACCTTGGCCACGAGCAGTACTTC
clone_size: NA; j_call: TRBJ1-1; v_call: TRBV12-3/TRBV12-4; d_call: NA; cdr3_aa: CASSLGTREAFF; cdr3_nt: TGTGCCAGCAGTTTAGGGACACGTGAAGCTTTCTTT
clone_size: many; j_call: TRBJ1-1; v_call: TRBV5-1; d_call: NA; cdr3_aa: CASSLQGSGTEAFF; cdr3_nt: TGCGCCAGCAGCTTGCAGGGGTCGGGCACTGAAGCTTTCTTT
clone_size: many; j_call: TRBJ2-7; v_call: TRBV6-1; d_call: NA; cdr3_aa: CASRGRYSSYEQYF; cdr3_nt: TGTGCCAGCAGAGGCCGATATAGCTCCTACGAGCAGTACTTC
clone_size: many; j_call: TRBJ2-7; v_call: TRBV30; d_call: NA; cdr3_aa: CAWSMGPTYEQYF; cdr3_nt: TGTGCCTGGAGTATGGGTCCTACCTACGAGCAGTACTTC
clone_size: few; j_call: TRBJ2-7; v_call: TRBV29-1; d_call: TRBD2; cdr3_aa: CSVSGTSGGLLYEQYF; cdr3_nt: TGCAGCGTATCCGGGACTAGCGGGGGCCTTTTATACGAGCAGTACTTC
clone_size: many; j_call: TRBJ1-1; v_call: TRBV6-5; d_call: NA; cdr3_aa: CASSYGRATRATEAFF; cdr3_nt: TGTGCCAGCAGTTACGGGAGGGCGACGAGGGCCACTGAAGCTTTCTTT
clone_size: many; j_call: TRBJ1-5; v_call: TRBV2; d_call: TRBD1; cdr3_aa: CASSQGQTWNQPQHF; cdr3_nt: TGTGCCAGCAGTCAGGGACAGACTTGGAATCAGCCCCAGCATTTT
clone_size: many; j_call: TRBJ2-7; v_call: TRBV11-2; d_call: TRBD2; cdr3_aa: CASSLLFGGAGGPGEQYF; cdr3_nt: TGTGCCAGCAGCTTGCTGTTTGGGGGGGCGGGAGGTCCCGGCGAGCAGTACTTC
clone_size: few; j_call: TRBJ1-1; v_call: TRBV5-1; d_call: NA; cdr3_aa: CASSLEQVGTEAFF; cdr3_nt: TGCGCCAGCAGCTTGGAACAGGTTGGCACTGAAGCTTTCTTT
clone_size: many; j_call: TRBJ1-1; v_call: TRBV7-3; d_call: NA; cdr3_aa: CASSLGASTAEAFF; cdr3_nt: TGTGCCAGCAGCTTGGGAGCCAGTACCGCTGAAGCTTTCTTT
clone_size: NA; j_call: TRBJ2-7; v_call: TRBV12-3/TRBV12-4; d_call: NA; cdr3_aa: CASSRTRDYEQYF; cdr3_nt: TGTGCCAGCAGTCGGACTCGGGACTACGAGCAGTACTTC
clone_size: many; j_call: TRBJ2-7; v_call: TRBV20-1; d_call: TRBD2; cdr3_aa: CSASGGVSYEQYF; cdr3_nt: TGCAGTGCTAGCGGGGGGGTTTCCTACGAGCAGTACTTC
clone_size: NA; j_call: TRBJ1-2; v_call: TRBV28; d_call: TRBD1; cdr3_aa: CASSSTIGTGRRANYGFTF; cdr3_nt: TGTGCCAGCAGTAGTACAATTGGGACAGGGCGAAGAGCTAACTATGGCTTCACCTTC